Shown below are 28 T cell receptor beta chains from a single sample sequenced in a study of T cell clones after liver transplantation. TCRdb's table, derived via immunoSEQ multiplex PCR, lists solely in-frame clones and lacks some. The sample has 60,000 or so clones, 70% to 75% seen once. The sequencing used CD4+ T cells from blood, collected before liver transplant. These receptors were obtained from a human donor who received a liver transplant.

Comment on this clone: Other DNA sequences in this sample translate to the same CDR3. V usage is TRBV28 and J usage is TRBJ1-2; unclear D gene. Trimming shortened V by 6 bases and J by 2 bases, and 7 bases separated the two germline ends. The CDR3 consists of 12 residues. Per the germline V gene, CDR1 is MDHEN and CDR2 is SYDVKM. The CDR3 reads CASRSGNYGYTF. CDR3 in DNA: TGTGCCAGCAGGTCGGGGAACTATGGCTACACCTTC.

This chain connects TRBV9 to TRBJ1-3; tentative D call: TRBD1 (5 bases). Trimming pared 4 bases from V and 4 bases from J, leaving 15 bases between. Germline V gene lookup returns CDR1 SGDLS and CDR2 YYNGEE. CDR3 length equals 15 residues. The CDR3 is CASSPSGRGGNTIYF. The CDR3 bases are TGTGCCAGCAGCCCTTCCGGGAGGGGAGGAAACACCATATATTTT.

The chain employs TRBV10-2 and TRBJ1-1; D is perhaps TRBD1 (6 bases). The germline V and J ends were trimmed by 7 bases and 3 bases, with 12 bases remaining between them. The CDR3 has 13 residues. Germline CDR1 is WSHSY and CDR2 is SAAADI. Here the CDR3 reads CASTLKGDTEAFF. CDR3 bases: TGCGCCAGCACCCTAAAGGGGGACACTGAAGCTTTCTTT.

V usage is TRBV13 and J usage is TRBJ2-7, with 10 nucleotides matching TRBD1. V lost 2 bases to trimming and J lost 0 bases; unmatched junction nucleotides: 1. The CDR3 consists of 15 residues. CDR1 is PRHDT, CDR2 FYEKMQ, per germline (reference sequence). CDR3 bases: TGTGCCAGCAGCTTACGGACAGGGGGCTCCTACGAGCAGTACTTC. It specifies CASSLRTGGSYEQYF.

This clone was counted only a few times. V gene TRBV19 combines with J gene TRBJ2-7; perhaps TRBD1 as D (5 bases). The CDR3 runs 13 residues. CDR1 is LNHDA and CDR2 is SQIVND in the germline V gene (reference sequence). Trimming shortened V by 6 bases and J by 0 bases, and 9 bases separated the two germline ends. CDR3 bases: TGTGCCAGTAGCGACAGTTTCTCCTACGAGCAGTACTTC. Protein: CASSDSFSYEQYF.

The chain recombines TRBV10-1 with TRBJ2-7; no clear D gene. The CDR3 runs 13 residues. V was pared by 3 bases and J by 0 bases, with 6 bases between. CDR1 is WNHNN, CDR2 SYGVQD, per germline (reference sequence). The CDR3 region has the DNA TGCGCCAGCAGTGAACTTTTCTCCTACGAGCAGTACTTC. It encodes CASSELFSYEQYF.

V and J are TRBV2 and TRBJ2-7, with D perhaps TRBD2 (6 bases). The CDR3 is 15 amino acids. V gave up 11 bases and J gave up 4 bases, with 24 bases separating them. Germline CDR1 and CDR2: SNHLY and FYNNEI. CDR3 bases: TGTGCCCCCTCTGACGGGACTTGGAGGAGGTACGAGCAGTACTTC. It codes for CAPSDGTWRRYEQYF. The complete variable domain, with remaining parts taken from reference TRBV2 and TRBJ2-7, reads EPEVTQTPSHQVTQMGQEVILRCVPISNHLYFYWYRQILGQKVEFLVSFYNNEISEKSEIFDDQFSVERPDGSNFTLKIRSTKLEDSAMYFCAPSDGTWRRYEQYFGPGTRLTVT.

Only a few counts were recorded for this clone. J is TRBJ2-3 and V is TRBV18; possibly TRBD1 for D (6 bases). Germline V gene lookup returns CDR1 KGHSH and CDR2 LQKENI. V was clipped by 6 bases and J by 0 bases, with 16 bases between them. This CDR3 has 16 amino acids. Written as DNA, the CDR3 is TGTGCCAGCTCCCCTCTCTCAGGGGCAAGCACAGATACGCAGTATTTT. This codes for CASSPLSGASTDTQYF.

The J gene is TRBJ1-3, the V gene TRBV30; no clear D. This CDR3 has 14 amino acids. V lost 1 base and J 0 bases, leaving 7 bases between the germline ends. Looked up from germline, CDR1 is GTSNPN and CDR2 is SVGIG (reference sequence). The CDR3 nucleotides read TGTGCCTGGAGTGCACGGAGCTCTGGAAACACCATATATTTT. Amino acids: CAWSARSSGNTIYF.

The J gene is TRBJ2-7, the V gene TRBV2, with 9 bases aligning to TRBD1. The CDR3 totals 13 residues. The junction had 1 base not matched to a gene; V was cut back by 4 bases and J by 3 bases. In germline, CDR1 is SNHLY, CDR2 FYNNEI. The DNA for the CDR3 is TGTGCCAGCAGTGGGGGACAGGGCTACGAGCAGTACTTC. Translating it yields CASSGGQGYEQYF.

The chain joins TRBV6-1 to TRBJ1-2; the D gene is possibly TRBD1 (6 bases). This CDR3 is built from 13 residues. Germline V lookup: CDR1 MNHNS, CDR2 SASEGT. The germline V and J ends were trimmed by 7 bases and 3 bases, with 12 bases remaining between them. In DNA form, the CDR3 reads TGTGCCAGCACTTTGGACAGAGACTATGGCTACACCTTC. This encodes CASTLDRDYGYTF.

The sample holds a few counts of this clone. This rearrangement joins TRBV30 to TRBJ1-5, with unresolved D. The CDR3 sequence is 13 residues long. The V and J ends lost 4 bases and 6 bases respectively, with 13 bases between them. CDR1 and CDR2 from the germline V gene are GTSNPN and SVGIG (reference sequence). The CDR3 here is CAWTVGGGQPQHF. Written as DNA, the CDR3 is TGTGCCTGGACCGTCGGAGGAGGTCAGCCCCAGCATTTT.

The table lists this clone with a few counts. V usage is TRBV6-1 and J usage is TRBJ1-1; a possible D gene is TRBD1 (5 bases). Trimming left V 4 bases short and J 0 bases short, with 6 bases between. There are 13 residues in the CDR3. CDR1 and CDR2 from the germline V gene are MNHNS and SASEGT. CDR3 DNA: TGTGCCAGCAGTGGGACACTGAACACTGAAGCTTTCTTT. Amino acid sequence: CASSGTLNTEAFF.

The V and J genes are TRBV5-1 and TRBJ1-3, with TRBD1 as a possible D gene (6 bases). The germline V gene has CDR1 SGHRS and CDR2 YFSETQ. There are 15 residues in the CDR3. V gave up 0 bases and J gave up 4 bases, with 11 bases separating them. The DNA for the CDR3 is TGCGCCAGCAGCTTGGGGACAGAGTTAGGAAACACCATATATTTT. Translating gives CASSLGTELGNTIYF.

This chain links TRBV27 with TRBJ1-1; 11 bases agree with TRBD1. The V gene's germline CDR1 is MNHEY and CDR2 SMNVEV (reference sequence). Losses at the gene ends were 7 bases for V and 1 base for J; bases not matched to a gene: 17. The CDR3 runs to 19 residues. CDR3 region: CASTLTRTGGVLGNTEAFF. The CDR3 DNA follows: TGTGCCAGCACCCTTACCAGGACAGGGGGCGTTTTAGGGAACACTGAAGCTTTCTTT.

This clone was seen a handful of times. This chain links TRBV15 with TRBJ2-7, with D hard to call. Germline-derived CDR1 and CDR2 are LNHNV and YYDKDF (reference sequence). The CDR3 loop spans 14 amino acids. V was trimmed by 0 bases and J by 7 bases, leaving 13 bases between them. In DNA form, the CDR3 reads TGTGCCACCAGCAGAGATCGATCCGCTACGGAGCAGTACTTC. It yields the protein CATSRDRSATEQYF.

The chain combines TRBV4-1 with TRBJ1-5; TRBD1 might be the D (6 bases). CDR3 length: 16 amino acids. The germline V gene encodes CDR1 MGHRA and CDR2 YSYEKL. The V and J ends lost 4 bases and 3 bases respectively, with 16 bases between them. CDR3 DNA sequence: TGCGCCAGCAGCCTCAGGGGCGGACAGAACAATCAGCCCCAGCATTTT. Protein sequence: CASSLRGGQNNQPQHF.

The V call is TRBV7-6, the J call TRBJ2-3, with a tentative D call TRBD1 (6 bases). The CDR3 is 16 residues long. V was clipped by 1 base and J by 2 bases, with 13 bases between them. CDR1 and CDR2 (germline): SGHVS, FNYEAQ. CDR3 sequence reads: CASSLVRQENTDTQYF. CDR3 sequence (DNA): TGTGCCAGCAGCTTAGTCCGACAGGAGAACACAGATACGCAGTATTTT.

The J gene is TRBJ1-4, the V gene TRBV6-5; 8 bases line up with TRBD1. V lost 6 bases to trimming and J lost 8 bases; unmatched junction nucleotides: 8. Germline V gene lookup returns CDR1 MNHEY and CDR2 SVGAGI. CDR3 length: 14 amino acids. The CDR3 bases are TGTGCCAGCAGAAGGACAGGGACCGACGAAAAACTGTTTTTT. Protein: CASRRTGTDEKLFF.

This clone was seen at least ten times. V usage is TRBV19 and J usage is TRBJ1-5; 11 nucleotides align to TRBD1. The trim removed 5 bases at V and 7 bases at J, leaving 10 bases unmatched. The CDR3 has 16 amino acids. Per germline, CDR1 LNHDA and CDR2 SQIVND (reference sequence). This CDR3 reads CASSPWDRGSGQPQHF. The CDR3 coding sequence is TGTGCCAGTAGTCCCTGGGACAGGGGGTCGGGACAGCCCCAGCATTTT.

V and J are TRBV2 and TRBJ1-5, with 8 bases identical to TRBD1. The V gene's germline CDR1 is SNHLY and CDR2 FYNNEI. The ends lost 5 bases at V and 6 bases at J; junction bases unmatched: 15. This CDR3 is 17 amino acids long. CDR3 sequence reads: CASSLLTGQGGSQPQHF. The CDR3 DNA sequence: TGTGCCAGCAGTCTTCTCACTGGACAGGGAGGATCTCAGCCCCAGCATTTT.

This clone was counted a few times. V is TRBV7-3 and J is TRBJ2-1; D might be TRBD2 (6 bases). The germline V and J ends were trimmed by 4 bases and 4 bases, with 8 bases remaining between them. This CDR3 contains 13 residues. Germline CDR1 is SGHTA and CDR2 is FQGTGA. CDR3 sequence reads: CASSSGTYNEQFF. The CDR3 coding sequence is TGTGCCAGCAGCTCCGGGACTTACAATGAGCAGTTCTTC.

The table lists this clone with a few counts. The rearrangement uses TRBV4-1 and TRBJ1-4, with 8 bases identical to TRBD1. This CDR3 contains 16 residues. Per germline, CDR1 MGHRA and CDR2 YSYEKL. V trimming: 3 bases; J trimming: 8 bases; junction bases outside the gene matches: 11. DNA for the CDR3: TGCGCCAGCAGCCATCACGGACAGGGCGGGCGAGAAAAACTGTTTTTT. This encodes CASSHHGQGGREKLFF.

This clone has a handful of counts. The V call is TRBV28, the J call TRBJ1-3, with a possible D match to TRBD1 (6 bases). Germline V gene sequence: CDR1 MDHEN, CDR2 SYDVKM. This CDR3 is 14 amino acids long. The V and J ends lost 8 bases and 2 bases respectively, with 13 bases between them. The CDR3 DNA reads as TGTGCCAGCCGATTTGCAGGGGCTGGAAACACCATATATTTT. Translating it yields CASRFAGAGNTIYF.

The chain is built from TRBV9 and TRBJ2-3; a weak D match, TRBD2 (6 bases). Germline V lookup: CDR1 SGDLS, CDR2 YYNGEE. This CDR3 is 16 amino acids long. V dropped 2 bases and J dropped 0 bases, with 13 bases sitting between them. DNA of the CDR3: TGTGCCAGCAGCGTTACCGGGACTGGGAGCACAGATACGCAGTATTTT. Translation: CASSVTGTGSTDTQYF.

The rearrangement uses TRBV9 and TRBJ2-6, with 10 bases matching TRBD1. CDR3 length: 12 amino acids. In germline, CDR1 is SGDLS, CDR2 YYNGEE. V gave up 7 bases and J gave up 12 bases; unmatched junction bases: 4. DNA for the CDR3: TGTGCCAGCGGGACAGGGGATAGCGTCCTGACTTTC. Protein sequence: CASGTGDSVLTF.

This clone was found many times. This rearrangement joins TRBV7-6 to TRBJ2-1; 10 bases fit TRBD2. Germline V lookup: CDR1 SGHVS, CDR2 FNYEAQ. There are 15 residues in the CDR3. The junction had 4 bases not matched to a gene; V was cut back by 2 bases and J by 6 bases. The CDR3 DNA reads TGTGCCAGCAGCTTAAGTAGCGGGGGGCTCAATGAGCAGTTCTTC. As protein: CASSLSSGGLNEQFF.

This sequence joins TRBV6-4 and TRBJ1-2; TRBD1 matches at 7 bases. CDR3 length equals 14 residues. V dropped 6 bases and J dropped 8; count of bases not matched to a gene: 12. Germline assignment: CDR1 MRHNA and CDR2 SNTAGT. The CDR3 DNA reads TGTGCCAGCAGCCCCGAGGGACAGTCGGGGGGCTACACCTTC. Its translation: CASSPEGQSGGYTF.